This entry lists 9 T cell receptor beta chains sequenced from one sample in a study of immune evolution from preneoplasia to lung adenocarcinoma. Sequencing was performed with immunoSEQ multiplex PCR; in TCRdb, only in-frame clones are kept and a portion is missing. Of more than 13,000 clones listed, about 80% are singletons. The specimen was FFPE minimally invasive lung adenocarcinoma tissue. Source of these receptors: a person between 70 and 80 years old with lung adenocarcinoma.

This clone occurred a few times. The gene calls are TRBV16 and TRBJ1-6; the match to TRBD1 covers 11 bases. Trimming removed 0 bases from V and 10 bases from J; junction bases left unmatched: 5. CDR1 and CDR2 (germline): KGHSY, FQNENV. This CDR3 contains 16 residues. CDR3 nucleotides: TGTGCCAGCAGCCAATCGGGGACAGGGGGAATATCACCCCTCCACTTT. Its protein product is CASSQSGTGGISPLHF.

This chain connects TRBV7-3 to TRBJ1-1; D gene ambiguous. This CDR3 has 13 residues. The germline V gene encodes CDR1 SGHTA and CDR2 FQGTGA. Between the trimmed V and J ends, which lost 0 bases and 3 bases, there was a span of 5 bases. Here the CDR3 reads CASSLTGDTEAFF. The CDR3 DNA sequence: TGTGCCAGCAGCTTAACGGGTGACACTGAAGCTTTCTTT.

The V call is TRBV7-9, the J call TRBJ1-1; no definite D call. The CDR3 has 13 residues. The V end lost 5 bases, the J end lost 2 bases, and 9 bases lay between the germline ends. From germline, CDR1 is SEHNR and CDR2 FQNEAQ (reference sequence). The CDR3 coding sequence is TGTGCCAGCAGCAAAACCGATAACACTGAAGCTTTCTTT. It codes for CASSKTDNTEAFF.

With regard to this clone: A read error may account for a junction end that differs from germline. The rearrangement joins TRBV7-8 to TRBJ2-2, with 8 bases identical to TRBD1. The germline gives CDR1 SGHVS, CDR2 FQNEAQ. The CDR3 sequence is 15 residues long. CDR3 sequence: CASSLVQGDTGELLF. As DNA, the CDR3 is TGTGCCAGCAGCTTAGTACAGGGGGACACCGGGGAGCTGCTTTTT. The entire variable domain, with the rest obtained from reference TRBV7-8 and TRBJ2-2, is as follows: GAGVSQSPRYKVAKRGQDVALRCDPISGHVSLFWYQQALGQGPEFLTYFQNEAQLDKSGLPSDRFFAERPEGSVSTLKIQRTQQEDSAVYLCASSLVQGDTGELLFGEGSRLTVL.

V and J are TRBV18 and TRBJ1-5, with 7 bases that match TRBD1. Per germline, CDR1 KGHSH and CDR2 LQKENI. The CDR3 is 15 amino acids. Trimming took 2 bases from V and 4 from J; bases not matched to a gene: 5. CDR3 nucleotide sequence: TGTGCCAGCTCACCAAGCACAGGGGCTAATCAGCCCCAGCATTTT. Protein sequence: CASSPSTGANQPQHF.

The chain recombines TRBV11-3 with TRBJ2-7; D unresolved. Looked up from germline, CDR1 is SGHNT and CDR2 is YENEEA. The CDR3 extends over 12 amino acids. V was pared by 2 bases and J by 4 bases, with 6 bases between. The CDR3 spells CASSLKGYEQYF. The DNA for the CDR3 is TGTGCCAGCAGCTTAAAAGGATACGAGCAGTACTTC.

This chain joins TRBV10-3 and TRBJ1-2; TRBD1 is a possible D gene (6 bases). CDR3 size: 13 residues. The V end was cut by 3 bases, the J end by 5 bases, with 10 bases between. Germline V gene data show CDR1 as ENHRY and CDR2 as SYGVKD. CDR3 nucleotide sequence: TGTGCCATCAGTGATTCAGGGGAGTATGGCTACACCTTC. Its translation is CAISDSGEYGYTF.

The chain recombines TRBV7-9 with TRBJ1-1; D unclear. Germline values: CDR1 SEHNR, CDR2 FQNEAQ (reference sequence). With 2 bases removed from V and 4 bases from J, the gap between germline ends came to 14 bases. The CDR3 is made up of 15 amino acids. The CDR3 is CASSLNGPRRTEAFF. CDR3 DNA: TGTGCCAGCAGCTTAAATGGGCCTAGGCGCACTGAAGCTTTCTTT. Combining the CDR3 with reference TRBV7-9 and TRBJ1-1 gives the whole variable domain DTGVSQNPRHKITKRGQNVTFRCDPISEHNRLYWYRQTLGQGPEFLTYFQNEAQLEKSRLLSDRFSAERPKGSFSTLEIQRTEQGDSAMYLCASSLNGPRRTEAFFGQGTRLTVV.

By sample fraction, this clone is medium-sized. The chain links TRBV5-1 to TRBJ1-6; D is perhaps TRBD1 (5 bases). The germline CDR1 and CDR2 sequences are SGHRS and YFSETQ. Deletions cut 0 bases from V and 9 bases from J, with 13 bases between. CDR3 length: 15 residues. The CDR3 bases are TGCGCCAGCAGCTTGGAGCCAGGGACTGGTTCACCCCTCCACTTT. This sequence encodes CASSLEPGTGSPLHF.